The 10 T cell receptor beta chains listed next were all sequenced from one sample in a study of identical twins. Using its own MiXCR run on the 5' RACE reads, TCRdb lists one record per CDR3 protein. The sample consists of under 300,000 distinct CDR3 sequences, 6.5% of them appearing once. These same data were also listed under a study on T cells expressing NK-cell markers.

Sequencing used CD8+ T cells sorted from blood. The receptors here all came from a woman aged 18 to 35 in good health.

This chain uses TRBV24-1 with TRBJ2-5; a weak D match, TRBD2 (7 bases). CDR3 size: 12 residues. The V gene's germline CDR1 is KGHDR and CDR2 SFDVKD. Trimming stripped 12 bases from V and 1 base from J, with 11 bases between. The DNA of the CDR3 is TGTGCCGTAGGGGGGGGCCAAGAGACCCAGTACTTC. Residues: CAVGGGQETQYF.

The table lists this clonotype with many counts. The chain employs TRBV5-1 and TRBJ2-7; 7 nucleotides agree with TRBD2. Trimming at V came to 1 base and at J to 6 bases, leaving 4 bases not matched to a gene. There are 13 residues in the CDR3. Per the germline V gene, CDR1 is SGHRS and CDR2 is YFSETQ. CDR3 loop: CASSLLREGEQYF. CDR3 DNA: TGCGCCAGCAGCTTGCTCAGGGAGGGCGAGCAGTACTTC.

This clonotype was seen only a few times. The J gene is TRBJ2-1, the V gene TRBV24-1, with 7 bases identical to TRBD2. After removal of 4 bases from V and 2 bases from J, the junction contained 4 bases not matched to a gene. This CDR3 comprises 15 residues. CDR1 is KGHDR, CDR2 SFDVKD, per germline. The CDR3 sequence is CATSEAGVPYNEQFF. CDR3 nucleotide sequence: TGTGCCACCAGTGAGGCGGGAGTGCCCTACAATGAGCAGTTCTTC.

This clonotype was counted only a few times. V and J are TRBV5-5 and TRBJ1-1; possibly TRBD1 for D (6 bases). This CDR3 spans 15 amino acids. The V end was cut by 6 bases, the J end by 4 bases, with 19 bases between. The germline V gene has CDR1 SGHKS and CDR2 YYEKEE (reference sequence). CDR3 DNA: TGTGCCAGCACTCCCGAGGGGGGCTGGGCCACTGAAGCTTTCTTT. It codes for CASTPEGGWATEAFF.

This clonotype was seen a few times. CDR3 residues: CASSDPPKETQYF. CDR3 coding DNA: TGTGCCAGCAGCGACCCACCGAAAGAGACCCAGTACTTC. The gene calls are TRBV9 and TRBJ2-5; D is ambiguous. This CDR3 has 13 amino acids. CDR1 SGDLS and CDR2 YYNGEE come from the germline V gene. The V end lost 3 bases, the J end lost 3 bases, and 9 bases lay between the germline ends.

This chain links TRBV4-3 with TRBJ2-3; no firm D call. The germline V gene encodes CDR1 LGHNA and CDR2 YSLEER. The CDR3 consists of 13 residues. V shed 4 bases and J shed 10 bases, with 15 bases lying between them. CDR3: CASSPSYGEAQYF. CDR3 DNA: TGCGCCAGCAGCCCAAGTTATGGGGAAGCGCAGTATTTT.

This clonotype was counted ten times or more. The chain recombines TRBV2 with TRBJ2-3; 9 bases line up with TRBD2. The V gene's germline CDR1 is SNHLY and CDR2 FYNNEI. V was clipped by 6 bases and J by 2 bases; unmatched bases: 6. The CDR3 extends over 15 amino acids. The CDR3 here is CASRRLAAPTDTQYF. As DNA, the CDR3 is TGTGCCAGCAGGAGACTAGCGGCCCCCACAGATACGCAGTATTTT.

The J gene is TRBJ2-3, the V gene TRBV12-3 or TRBV12-4; 13 nucleotides agree with TRBD2. This CDR3 contains 17 residues. V shed 5 bases and J 4 bases; nucleotides not matched to a gene: 9. The CDR3 DNA reads TGTGCCAGCAGTCCTCGCGGACTAGCGGGGGAGTCAGATACGCAGTATTTT. Protein product: CASSPRGLAGESDTQYF.

The table lists this clonotype with a few counts. The chain is built from TRBV9 and TRBJ1-4, with 9 bases fitting TRBD1. The CDR3 totals 17 residues. Unmatched junction bases numbered 8, after V lost 4 bases and J lost 1 base. CDR1 SGDLS and CDR2 YYNGEE come from the germline V gene. Here the CDR3 DNA reads TGTGCCAGCAGCTCCTGGACAGGGGAGGGAACTAATGAAAAACTGTTTTTT. The encoded protein is CASSSWTGEGTNEKLFF.

There are many counts of this clonotype. This chain links TRBV4-2 with TRBJ1-2; no firm D call. The V and J ends lost 8 bases and 13 bases respectively, with 14 bases between them. The CDR3 runs 10 residues. The germline gives CDR1 LGHNA, CDR2 YNFKEQ. The CDR3 DNA sequence: TGTGCCAGCGGGAACCCGGTAGGCACCTTC. Its translation is CASGNPVGTF.